The following is a TCR beta chain sequence with its context. Its antigen is unknown. No base-level quality is on record; no much larger clone is a single base apart. What this sample's treatment or condition label stands for: 10-day PBMC culture with coronavirus spike peptide pools or control peptides (ViraFEST assay). CD4+ T cells from unexposed donors were collected before the COVID-19 pandemic (2011-2018). The ViraFEST assay, used in the study, expanded antigen-specific T cells with peptide pools and then identified the expanded clonotypes through TCR sequencing. Each well held two million PBMCs cultured with 9 to 10 ug/ml peptide pools in IMDM containing approximately 4.8% human AB serum and about 10 IU/ml IL-2. On days 3 and 7, half of the culture medium was replaced with fresh IL-2-containing medium. After 10 to 11 days of culture, CD4+ T cells were isolated by negative selection using the EasySep CD4+ T cell isolation kit. As cell number allowed, CD4+ T cells from unexposed donors were tested for reactivity to SARS-CoV-2 S and N and to four common cold coronavirus spike pools. Ficoll-Paque Plus gradient centrifugation was used to isolate PBMCs from whole blood, and the isolated PBMCs were then either used fresh or cryopreserved at -140C. Triplicate wells were generally used for each culture condition. The leukapheresis product for the unexposed donors was obtained through commercial purchase.

The sample originates from a study of vaccination and CD4 T cells after COVID-19 (dated by TCRdb to 2022 to 2024). For the wider study: Six males and four females were included in the convalescent cohort, with two Hispanic individuals, seven Caucasians, two Asians and one multiracial person represented. Post-COVID blood samples were collected from convalescent patients a median of around 96 days after diagnosis, with a range of about 35 to 170 days. Memory CD4+ T cell crossreactivity between SARS-CoV-2 and common cold coronavirus spike proteins was assessed at the TCR clonotype level in an earlier paper using these donors. In around 9 COVID-19 convalescent patients and a few infection-naive healthy vaccine recipients, researchers compared the spike-specific CD4+ TCR repertoire from before mRNA vaccination with the repertoire from after. Each participant got two doses of either the Pfizer-BioNTech BNT162b2 vaccine (n=8) or the Moderna mRNA-1273 vaccine (n=2). The time from the second vaccine dose to post-vaccine blood sampling had a median of 72 days and ranged from about 14 to 241 days. For stimulating the cultures, overlapping spike peptide pools were used, derived from SARS-CoV-2 as well as from the common cold coronaviruses HCoV-NL63, HCoV-OC43 and HCoV-229E. In control cultures, a CEFX viral epitope pool was used as positive control, an HIV-1 Nef peptide pool was used as negative control, or no peptide was added. Overall study results and their limits: Nearly all vaccine-specific clones in convalescent patients (304 of 307) were mono-reactive for SARS-CoV-2 spike rather than cross-reactive with common cold coronaviruses. The study included relatively few convalescent patients and did not analyze early timepoints after natural infection. Among the post-vaccine SARS-CoV-2-reactive clones in convalescent patients, a median approximately 86% showed up only after vaccination, which suggests vaccine-specific priming. The median count of SARS-CoV-2-reactive clonotypes went up from 21 after infection to a few dozen after vaccination, although the change was not significant.

Libraries were built with PCR. TCR sequencing of DNA from cultured CD4+ T cells used the Oncomine TCR Beta short-read assay at the Johns Hopkins FTIC core. The QIAamp micro DNA kit was used to extract genomic DNA from the cultured CD4+ T cells. The Oncomine TCR Beta libraries from cultured CD4+ T cells were pooled using unique dual indexes and then sequenced on an Illumina iSeq 100. The paper's data handling went like this. Non-productive sequences were filtered out, and CDR3s that did not start with C, did not end with F or W, or were shorter than 7 amino acids were discarded. Antigen-specific clonotypes were identified using the MANAFEST web application through comparison of peptide-stimulated wells with reference and other culture wells. To be called positive, a clone needed an FDR below 0.05, an odds ratio above 5, and a productive frequency above 0.1% in at least two of three replicate wells. A clonotype was classed as cross-reactive if the clonotype showed significant expansion both in SARS-CoV-2 spike wells and in at least one common cold coronavirus spike condition. Levenshtein distances (stringdist) and unrooted phylogenetic trees (ape) in R version 3.6.1 were used to assess CDR3 homology. The public reads were reprocessed in TCRdb via fastp at Q25 and MiXCR, keeping in-frame beta chains. One record per CDR3 amino acid sequence lists the most common genes and DNA. These V and J calls derive from TCRdb rather than the authors' analysis. The sample data list 5,000 to 6,000 distinct CDR3 sequences, and 30% to 45% of these were observed just once. The top ten hold approximately 40% of the sample.

Trimming takes 6 bases from V and 3 bases from J, and the germline ends sit 17 bases apart. CDR1 and CDR2 (DFQATT, SNEGSKA) derive from the germline V gene (reference sequence). The cysteine opens and the phenylalanine closes a CDR3 of 15 amino acids. Only the CDR3 portion is preserved as DNA: 45 bases, with reading frame beginning at the first base. The specimen was CD4+ T cells from blood, cultured in vitro. The chain employs TRBV20-1 and TRBJ2-2; the best D guess is TRBD2, with 5 bases matching. The sequence came from a human donor in good health. The sequenced DNA: TGCAGTGCAAAGGACCCTAGCTTGGACACCGGGGAGCTGTTTTTT. It translates as CSAKDPSLDTGELFF.